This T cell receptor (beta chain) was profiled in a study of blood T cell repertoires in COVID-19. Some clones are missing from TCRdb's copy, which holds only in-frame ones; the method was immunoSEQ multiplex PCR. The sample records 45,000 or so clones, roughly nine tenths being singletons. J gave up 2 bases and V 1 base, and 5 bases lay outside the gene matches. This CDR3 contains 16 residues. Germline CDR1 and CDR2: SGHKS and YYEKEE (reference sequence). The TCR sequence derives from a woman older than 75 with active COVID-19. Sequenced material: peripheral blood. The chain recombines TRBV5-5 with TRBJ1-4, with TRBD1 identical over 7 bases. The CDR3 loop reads CASSLRGGATNEKLFF. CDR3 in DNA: TGTGCCAGCAGCTTGAGAGGGGGCGCGACTAATGAAAAACTGTTTTTT.